The rows below give T cell receptor beta chains drawn from one sample of a study of blood T cell repertoires in COVID-19. Generated by immunoSEQ multiplex PCR, the TCRdb table keeps only in-frame clones and is missing some. The repertoire holds about 120,000 clones, with around 82% as singletons. The specimen sequenced was peripheral blood. All receptors come from a human donor in a cohort sampled during active COVID-19. Each CDR3 is given with its conserved first and last residue. A D gene is named only where the DNA matches it firmly. Where a row states a size, it is once, few, many or the class of an expanded clone; other rows omit it.

clone size	D gene	V gene	J gene	CDR3 DNA	CDR3 protein
once	TRBD1	TRBV5-1	TRBJ1-2	TGCGCCAGCAGCCCTGGGACAGGCTATGGCTACACCTTC	CASSPGTGYGYTF
few	TRBD1	TRBV19	TRBJ1-4	TGTGCCAGTAGCGTACAGGGGGAAAAACTGTTTTTT	CASSVQGEKLFF
.	.	TRBV18	TRBJ2-7	TGTGCCAGCTCACCAAGGCTAGCCCACTCCTACGAGCAGTACTTC	CASSPRLAHSYEQYF
.	TRBD2	TRBV5-1	TRBJ2-1	TGCGCCAGCAGCCAGACTAGCGGGGCTTACAATGAGCAGTTCTTC	CASSQTSGAYNEQFF
.	.	TRBV10-3	TRBJ1-4	TGTGCCATCAGTGGGACACATGAAAAACTGTTTTTT	CAISGTHEKLFF
.	TRBD2	TRBV7-6	TRBJ2-7	TGTGCCAGCAGCCGTGGGACTAGCGCCTCCTACGAGCAGTACTTC	CASSRGTSASYEQYF
.	.	TRBV7-8	TRBJ1-2	TGTGCCAGCAGCTTCTACCCCGGGGGGCCGAGCTATGGCTACACCTTC	CASSFYPGGPSYGYTF
few	.	TRBV2	TRBJ1-2	TGTGCCAGCAGTCCGCAGACCGGGGGCTACACCTTC	CASSPQTGGYTF
.	TRBD1	TRBV6-6	TRBJ1-2	TGTGCCAGCAGCCCCCCCCGGGACAGGGGTTTGGATGGCTACACCTTC	CASSPPRDRGLDGYTF
.	TRBD2	TRBV7-2	TRBJ2-1	TGTGCCAGCAGCTTAGCGGGGGACTATGGCGATGAGCAGTTCTTC	CASSLAGDYGDEQFF
.	.	TRBV7-2	TRBJ2-5	TGTGCCAGCAGCTTAGTGGCTGGGGGAGGAGGAGAGACCCAGTACTTC	CASSLVAGGGGETQYF
.	.	TRBV5-4	TRBJ1-1	TGTGCCAGCAGCTTGGTTGGGGAAGGGGGCACTGAAGCTTTCTTT	CASSLVGEGGTEAFF
.	TRBD1	TRBV28	TRBJ2-5	TGTGCCAGTCTAGCCGGGACAGGGCTTCAAGAGACCCAGTACTTC	CASLAGTGLQETQYF
.	.	TRBV9	TRBJ1-1	TGTGCCAGCAGCGTAGGGTCTGAGGGCAGTGAAGCTTTCTTT	CASSVGSEGSEAFF
few	.	TRBV3-1/TRBV3-2	TRBJ1-5	TGTGCCAGCAGCCAAGGCTCAGGGTCAAATCAGCCCCAGCATTTT	CASSQGSGSNQPQHF
.	.	TRBV3-1/TRBV3-2	TRBJ2-7	TGTGCCAGCAGCCCCCATGAGAGCTCCTACGAGCAGTACTTC	CASSPHESSYEQYF
.	.	TRBV18	TRBJ2-5	TGTGCCAGCTCACCCTCGGAGACCCAGTACTTC	CASSPSETQYF
.	TRBD1	TRBV2	TRBJ2-5	TGTGCCAGCAGGCGACAGGGGAGGGAGACCCAGTACTTC	CASRRQGRETQYF
.	.	TRBV5-6	TRBJ1-3	TGTGCCAGCAGCTTGAGGACTGGCGCGAGCTCTGGAAACACCATATATTTT	CASSLRTGASSGNTIYF